The 26 T cell receptor beta chains below were found in one sample sequenced in a study of neurological immune-mediated disorders. TCRdb passed the 5' RACE reads through MiXCR, listing each CDR3 protein once. The data show about 120,000 distinct CDR3 sequences, more than 2.5% seen once. The specimen was PBMCs. The receptors were sampled from a woman aged 25 to 39 with multiple sclerosis.

This clonotype was recorded at least ten times. This rearrangement joins TRBV20-1 to TRBJ1-5; D is possibly TRBD1 (6 bases). Germline V gives CDR1 DFQATT, CDR2 SNEGSKA (reference sequence). The V and J ends lost 4 bases and 1 base respectively, with 11 bases between them. This CDR3 has 14 amino acids. CDR3 amino acids: CSATRGGSNQPQHF. The CDR3 nucleotides are TGCAGTGCTACAAGGGGGGGCAGCAATCAGCCCCAGCATTTT.

This clonotype has a handful of counts. The rearrangement links TRBV12-3 or TRBV12-4 to TRBJ2-3; tentatively, D is TRBD1 or TRBD2 (5 bases each). The CDR3 runs to 15 residues. V was pared by 2 bases and J by 1 base, with 10 bases between. The DNA for the CDR3 is TGTGCCAGCAGTTTAAGGGACGGCCGCACAGATACGCAGTATTTT. Protein: CASSLRDGRTDTQYF.

This clonotype came up many times. This rearrangement joins TRBV7-2 to TRBJ1-5; no clear D gene. V was clipped by 5 bases and J by 9 bases, with 11 bases between them. The CDR3 covers 12 residues. Germline lookup yields CDR1 SGHTA and CDR2 FQGNSA. The CDR3 region has the DNA TGTGCCAGCAGCCCCCTCGCTGGGCCCCAGCATTTT. This encodes CASSPLAGPQHF.

In its sample, this clonotype was seen many times. Here the CDR3 reads CASSSRWGYTF. CDR3 in DNA: TGTGCCAGCAGTTCCCGGTGGGGCTACACCTTC. This chain uses TRBV6-5 with TRBJ1-2; D is unclear. Trimming removed 4 bases from V and 8 bases from J, with 8 bases in between. CDR3 length: 11 residues. Germline CDR1 and CDR2: MNHEY and SVGAGI.

This clonotype was counted at least ten times. In DNA, the CDR3 is TGTGCCAGCAGCAAACCCCAGGGGGGGACGTTGGGGACCGGGGAGCTGTTTTTT. Its protein is CASSKPQGGTLGTGELFF. The chain uses TRBV5-4 and TRBJ2-2; D tentatively fits TRBD1 or TRBD2 (7 bases each). The V end lost 4 bases, the J end lost 5 bases, and 24 bases lay between the germline ends. Looked up from germline, CDR1 is SGHNT and CDR2 is YYREEE (reference sequence). The CDR3 runs 18 residues.

This clonotype was seen at least ten times. This chain joins TRBV12-3 or TRBV12-4 and TRBJ2-1; TRBD2 agrees at 11 bases. V gave up 0 bases and J gave up 4 bases; unmatched junction bases: 8. CDR3 size: 18 residues. CDR3 nucleotide sequence: TGTGCCAGCAGTTTAGCGCTGAGTAGCGGGGGGGCTTACAATGAGCAGTTCTTC. Translation: CASSLALSSGGAYNEQFF.

This clonotype came up many times. The genes are TRBV4-1 and TRBJ2-4; 7 nucleotides agree with TRBD2. CDR3 size: 16 residues. Losses at the gene ends were 0 bases for V and 2 bases for J; bases not matched to a gene: 4. The germline gives CDR1 MGHRA, CDR2 YSYEKL. The DNA of the CDR3 is TGCGCCAGCAGCCAAGACTCGGGGGGTACCAAAAACATTCAGTACTTC. This gives the protein CASSQDSGGTKNIQYF.

This clonotype was seen repeatedly, ten times or more. The chain employs TRBV20-1 and TRBJ2-1; 10 nucleotides agree with TRBD2. Germline lookup yields CDR1 DFQATT and CDR2 SNEGSKA (reference sequence). V lost 0 bases, J lost 1 base, and 12 bases stayed unmatched. The CDR3 has 19 amino acids. DNA of the CDR3: TGCAGTGCTAGAGATAAGCGGGAGGGCCATGGTTGGTCCTACAATGAGCAGTTCTTC. It is translated as CSARDKREGHGWSYNEQFF.

Many counts were recorded for this clonotype. The V call is TRBV7-6, the J call TRBJ2-7; 7 bases line up with TRBD1. Trimming took 4 bases from V and 4 from J; bases not matched to a gene: 10. This CDR3 has 15 amino acids. Germline V gene sequence: CDR1 SGHVS, CDR2 FNYEAQ. This CDR3 is CASSSPTGMGYEQYF. The CDR3 nucleotides read TGTGCCAGCAGCTCCCCGACAGGGATGGGGTACGAGCAGTACTTC. Combining the CDR3 with reference TRBV7-6 and TRBJ2-7 gives the whole variable domain GAGVSQSPRYKVTKRGQDVALRCDPISGHVSLYWYRQALGQGPEFLTYFNYEAQQDKSGLPNDRFSAERPEGSISTLTIQRTEQRDSAMYRCASSSPTGMGYEQYFGPGTRLTVT.

Ten or more counts support this clonotype. The chain carries TRBV6-2 or TRBV6-3 and TRBJ2-7; no firm D call. The V gene lost 7 bases and the J gene lost 6 bases, with 19 bases spanning the gap. The length of the CDR3 is 14 residues. In germline, CDR1 is MNHEY, CDR2 SVGEGT. CDR3 sequence (DNA): TGTGCCAGCATTCCACAGATCCCCACGGGCGAGCAGTACTTC. Translating gives CASIPQIPTGEQYF.

This clonotype has ten or more counts. The CDR3 DNA reads as TGTGCCAGCAGCCGTCTAGCGGGAGGGAGCACAGATACGCAGTATTTT. It translates to CASSRLAGGSTDTQYF. The genes are TRBV3-1 and TRBJ2-3; 12 positions agree with TRBD2. In germline, CDR1 is LGHDT, CDR2 YNNKEL (reference sequence). V was pared by 4 bases and J by 0 bases, with 2 bases of the junction left unmatched. The CDR3 has 16 amino acids.

This clonotype has a count of ten or more. The chain has TRBV7-2 and TRBJ1-2, with D possibly TRBD1 on 6 matching bases. The ends were cut back, 1 base at V and 7 bases at J, with 13 bases in the middle. This CDR3 has 14 residues. Germline CDR1 is SGHTA and CDR2 is FQGNSA. The CDR3 loop is CASSLEARGRGYTF. The CDR3 nucleotides are TGTGCCAGCAGCTTAGAGGCCAGGGGCCGTGGCTACACCTTC.

At least ten counts were recorded for this clonotype. The chain joins TRBV12-3 or TRBV12-4 to TRBJ2-1; 7 nucleotides align to TRBD2. Unmatched junction bases numbered 6, after V lost 3 bases and J lost 7 bases. The CDR3 is made up of 14 amino acids. CDR3 nucleotide sequence: TGTGCCAGCAGTTTTTTAGCGGGCTGGAATGAGCAGTTCTTC. Its translation: CASSFLAGWNEQFF.

This clonotype was counted many times. As DNA, the CDR3 is TGTGCCAGCCTCTCGGAGGGTGCGTCTGCTTTCTTT. As protein: CASLSEGASAFF. This sequence joins TRBV2 and TRBJ1-1; no definite D call. CDR3 length: 12 residues. Germline values: CDR1 SNHLY, CDR2 FYNNEI. V was clipped by 8 bases and J by 11 bases, with 18 bases between them.

This clonotype has at least ten counts. This rearrangement joins TRBV4-1 to TRBJ2-3; D is undetermined. The CDR3 covers 16 residues. The ends were cut back, 1 base at V and 2 bases at J, with 13 bases in the middle. The V gene's germline CDR1 is MGHRA and CDR2 YSYEKL. The CDR3: CASSQGLGSLTDTQYF. CDR3 sequence (DNA): TGCGCCAGCAGCCAAGGTTTGGGGTCTCTCACAGATACGCAGTATTTT.

This clonotype has at least ten counts. This rearrangement joins TRBV12-3 or TRBV12-4 to TRBJ2-1, with D unresolved. Trimming shortened V by 5 bases and J by 10 bases, and 18 bases separated the two germline ends. This CDR3 comprises 14 residues. CDR3 amino acids: CASSVVSALTEQFF. The CDR3 region has the DNA TGTGCCAGCAGTGTAGTCTCAGCTCTCACCGAGCAGTTCTTC.

This clonotype came up a few times. The genes are TRBV7-9 and TRBJ1-1; D is unclear. This CDR3 spans 15 amino acids. Germline assignment: CDR1 SEHNR and CDR2 FQNEAQ (reference sequence). V lost 5 bases and J 1 base, leaving 14 bases between the germline ends. The CDR3 DNA reads TGTGCCAGCAGCCAAAATTCAGTGCGGAACACTGAAGCTTTCTTT. Translated: CASSQNSVRNTEAFF.

Ten or more counts support this clonotype. The rearrangement joins TRBV5-6 to TRBJ1-4; D gene ambiguous. Germline V gene sequence: CDR1 SGHDT, CDR2 YYEEEE. The ends were cut back, 0 bases at V and 0 bases at J, with 9 bases in the middle. The CDR3 covers 16 residues. CDR3 in amino acids: CASSLENRATNEKLFF. The CDR3 DNA is TGTGCCAGCAGCTTGGAGAACAGAGCAACTAATGAAAAACTGTTTTTT.

This clonotype has a count of ten or more. The gene calls are TRBV7-2 and TRBJ2-1; 7 bases are shared with TRBD2. V was clipped by 5 bases and J by 5 bases; unmatched bases: 12. The CDR3 consists of 16 residues. Germline lookup yields CDR1 SGHTA and CDR2 FQGNSA. In DNA form, the CDR3 reads TGTGCCAGCAGCCTAAGAGGGGACTACCAGAACAATGAGCAGTTCTTC. Its translation is CASSLRGDYQNNEQFF.

In this sample, this clonotype turned up many times. V usage is TRBV9 and J usage is TRBJ2-1; no clear D gene. Trimming took off 0 bases at V and 16 bases at J, with 20 bases between the two ends. CDR3 length equals 14 residues. The germline V gene encodes CDR1 SGDLS and CDR2 YYNGEE. CDR3 nucleotides: TGTGCCAGCAGCGTAGCGCCGAATGATGGGGTGGGTTTCTTC. Translating gives CASSVAPNDGVGFF.

This clonotype has at least ten counts. The chain has TRBV20-1 and TRBJ1-4; D is possibly TRBD1 (6 bases). Trimming cost V 6 bases and J 5 bases, with 13 bases left between them. The CDR3 is 13 amino acids. Germline-derived CDR1 and CDR2 are DFQATT and SNEGSKA (reference sequence). Here the CDR3 reads CSAAEGGNEKLFF. CDR3 in DNA: TGCAGTGCCGCCGAGGGGGGAAATGAAAAACTGTTTTTT.

Ten or more counts support this clonotype. The chain carries TRBV6-2 or TRBV6-3 and TRBJ2-7; 10 bases align to TRBD2. The CDR3 totals 15 residues. V shed 2 bases and J 5 bases; nucleotides not matched to a gene: 6. Germline lookup yields CDR1 MNHEY and CDR2 SVGEGT. The CDR3 DNA reads TGTGCCAGCAGTTACGGAAGCGGGGGGGCCGACGAGCAGTACTTC. This encodes CASSYGSGGADEQYF.

There are many counts of this clonotype. This chain uses TRBV20-1 with TRBJ2-7; possibly TRBD1 for D (6 bases). There are 13 residues in the CDR3. V was trimmed by 4 bases and J by 3 bases, leaving 13 bases between them. Germline-derived CDR1 and CDR2 are DFQATT and SNEGSKA (reference sequence). CDR3 residues: CSANMDSSYEQYF. In DNA, the CDR3 is TGCAGTGCTAACATGGACAGCAGCTACGAGCAGTACTTC.

Ten or more counts support this clonotype. The chain employs TRBV7-9 and TRBJ2-3, with 11 bases identical to TRBD2. This CDR3 region has 17 residues. The germline V gene encodes CDR1 SEHNR and CDR2 FQNEAQ (reference sequence). After removal of 5 bases from V and 0 bases from J, the junction contained 7 bases not matched to a gene. Here the CDR3 reads CASSGRLAGTSTDTQYF. CDR3 DNA sequence: TGTGCCAGCAGCGGACGACTAGCGGGAACTAGCACAGATACGCAGTATTTT.

This clonotype was seen at least ten times. The genes are TRBV7-2 and TRBJ2-1; D perhaps matches TRBD1 (5 bases). Deletions cut 3 bases from V and 5 bases from J, with 11 bases between. The CDR3 totals 14 residues. Germline CDR1 reads SGHTA; CDR2 reads FQGNSA. In nucleotides, the CDR3 is TGTGCCAGCAGCTTCCTTCAGGGTAACAATGAGCAGTTCTTC. Protein product: CASSFLQGNNEQFF.

This clonotype came up many times. V gene TRBV12-3 or TRBV12-4 combines with J gene TRBJ2-3, with D unresolved. This CDR3 is built from 14 residues. The V end was cut by 3 bases, the J end by 9 bases, with 16 bases between. CDR3 residues: CASSFGTGEGTQYF. DNA of the CDR3: TGTGCCAGCAGTTTTGGTACGGGCGAAGGCACGCAGTATTTT.